This T cell receptor beta chain was captured in a study of T cell repertoires in aging, cancer and after chemotherapy. A mixed TRB-A/B primer pool amplified rearranged TRB by multiplex touch-down PCR. TCRdb ran MiXCR on the multiplex PCR reads and lists one entry per CDR3 protein. The top ten clones hold less than 50% of a sample with roughly 5,800 distinct CDR3 sequences, around 35% of them seen once. Peripheral blood genomic DNA, not sorted cells or RNA, was the template. Study-wide findings and caveats: Across the chemotherapy interval, each cancer cohort showed higher median generation probability, suggesting thymic rebound.

This clonotype was counted a few times. Its antigen is as yet unknown. The J segment lost 2 bases and the V segment lost 2 bases, leaving 3 bases of the junction unmatched. The CDR3 is made up of 14 amino acids. Per germline, CDR1 GTSNPN and CDR2 SVGIG (reference sequence). This TCR was sampled from a human donor with a blood cancer. Sequenced sample: blood. The chain is built from TRBV30 and TRBJ2-7, with TRBD1 identical over 10 bases. The CDR3 DNA is TGTGCCTGGAGTTCCGGGACAGGGGCCTACGAGCAGTACTTC. It encodes CAWSSGTGAYEQYF.